Sequencing of this T cell receptor beta chain was carried out in a study of cytomegalovirus exposure and HLA in healthy donors. Separate from the roughly 630-subject first cohort was the roughly 130-subject validation cohort, to which the donors belonged. Method: immunoSEQ multiplex PCR; TCRdb's copy keeps in-frame clones and lacks some. Among 50,000 to 65,000 clones, roughly 94% were seen once, and the ten largest hold 7%. Study findings and constraints: The listing of 150 to 200 TCR beta chains classed them as cytomegalovirus-associated.

The CDR3 is 15 amino acids. Germline values: CDR1 KGHSH, CDR2 LQKENI. V lost 6 bases and J lost 2; bases outside the gene matches: 9. As to this clone: Antigen specificity is unknown.

This clonotype was sampled from a woman aged 18-29 years in good health and CMV-seropositive. The V call is TRBV18, the J call TRBJ2-5; 7 bases line up with TRBD2. Sequenced material: PBMCs. CDR3 amino acids: CASSALGTIQETQYF. CDR3 nucleotide sequence: TGTGCCAGCTCCGCGCTAGGGACTATACAAGAGACCCAGTACTTC.